This T cell receptor beta chain is from a study of blood T cell repertoires in COVID-19. Study details: Acute and convalescent COVID-19 samples came from the United States, Italy and Spain. T cells, B-cell-depleted T cells, or PBMCs supplied cDNA or gDNA.

V gave up 4 bases and J gave up 10 bases; unmatched junction bases: 5. The CDR3 length is 14 residues. The V gene's germline CDR1 is SGHTA and CDR2 FQGTGA. Study processing details: From reference gene primer amplification, estimates of nucleated cell counts were derived. Using immunoSEQ multiplex PCR, the repertoire was profiled, and TCRdb retains in-frame clones only, with some absent. That table furnishes V, J and clone size, whereas the DNA furnished D and trimming. The repertoire holds 15,000 to 20,000 clones, with around 81% as singletons. V usage is TRBV7-3 and J usage is TRBJ1-6; 9 bases are a match to TRBD1. This receptor was obtained from a man aged 40-49 years with active or convalescent COVID-19. The sample taken for sequencing was peripheral blood. The CDR3 bases are TGTGCCAGCAGCTCGACAGGGGGACGATCACCCCTCCACTTT. Protein sequence: CASSSTGGRSPLHF.